This TCR beta chain came from a study of blood T cell repertoires in COVID-19. From germline, CDR1 is SGHRS and CDR2 YFSETQ. The trim removed 7 bases at V and 9 bases at J, leaving 11 bases unmatched. The CDR3 loop spans 15 amino acids. Seattle patients were enrolled while actively infected and followed longitudinally. Per the study methods: Estimation of nucleated cell counts was performed using reference gene primer amplification. Here immunoSEQ multiplex PCR was the method, and the copy in TCRdb shows in-frame clones only, minus some. V and J calls and clone size are those listed in that table; D and trimming were worked out from the DNA. The top ten hold around 12% of the sample, which has fewer than 200,000 clones, more than 75% seen once.

V usage is TRBV5-1 and J usage is TRBJ2-1, with 12 bases identical to TRBD2. The sample consisted of peripheral blood. The sequence was obtained from a woman aged 70-85 years with COVID-19, enrolled during active disease. The DNA for the CDR3 is TGCGCCAGCTCCAGGACTAGCGGGATGTTCGGTGAGCAGTTCTTC. Translating gives CASSRTSGMFGEQFF.